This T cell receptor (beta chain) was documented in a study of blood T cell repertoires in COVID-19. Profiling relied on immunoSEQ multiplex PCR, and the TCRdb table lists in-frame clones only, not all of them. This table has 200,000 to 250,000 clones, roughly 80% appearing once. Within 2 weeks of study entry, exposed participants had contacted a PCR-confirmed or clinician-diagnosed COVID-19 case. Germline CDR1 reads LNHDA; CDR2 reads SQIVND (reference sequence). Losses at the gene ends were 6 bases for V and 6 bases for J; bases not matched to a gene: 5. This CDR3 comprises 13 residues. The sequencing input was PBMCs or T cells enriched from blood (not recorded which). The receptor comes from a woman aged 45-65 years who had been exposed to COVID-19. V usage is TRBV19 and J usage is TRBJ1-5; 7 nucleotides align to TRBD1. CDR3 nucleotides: TGTGCCAGTAGGCAGGGGGAAGGTCAGCCCCAGCATTTT. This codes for CASRQGEGQPQHF.